The rows below give T cell receptor beta chains drawn from one sample of a study of T-cell reconstitution after alpha-beta-depleted transplantation in children. TCRdb fed the PCR reads into MiXCR, producing one record per CDR3 protein. The data show more than 85,000 distinct CDR3 sequences, 7% to 8% seen once. This sample comprised PBMCs, obtained before TCRalphabeta/CD19-depleted stem cell transplant. Receptors were obtained from a boy between 2 and 15 years old with acute lymphoblastic leukemia, due to receive a stem cell transplant. The conserved cysteine and the conserved F or W are not part of the CDR3 here. Each record gives: J gene, V gene, CDR3 protein.

TRBJ1-6	TRBV4-3	ASSREEGQNSPLH
TRBJ2-7	TRBV21-1	ASSKGRGSNEQY
TRBJ2-7	TRBV2	ASNRVSYEQY
TRBJ2-5	TRBV14	ASSQLTSGGGTQY
TRBJ2-1	TRBV7-6	ASSLVWRGGSNEQF
TRBJ2-1	TRBV6-2/TRBV6-3	ASSVSIYEQF
TRBJ2-7	TRBV27	ASSRGTGFNEQY
TRBJ2-1	TRBV20-1	SAVVLSGGATYNEQF
TRBJ1-2	TRBV20-1	SETGPNYGYT
TRBJ2-1	TRBV20-1	SARASLPDRQYNEQF
TRBJ1-4	TRBV7-2	ASTQTGGVDEKLF
TRBJ2-2	TRBV5-5	ASSLLVGELF
TRBJ1-2	TRBV7-2	ASRSAGAGGYT
TRBJ2-3	TRBV6-1	ASSEAYRGGPQY
TRBJ2-2	TRBV12-3/TRBV12-4	ASSPWESHGKLF
TRBJ2-3	TRBV15	ATSRDPLGRTSTDTQY
TRBJ2-3	TRBV4-2	ASSQGRGPRDTQY
TRBJ2-1	TRBV28	ASSPAPGLDEQF
TRBJ2-2	TRBV12-3/TRBV12-4	ASSLDRGTAGELF
TRBJ1-3	TRBV27	ASGTGGGNTIY
TRBJ2-2	TRBV6-4	ASSDSATGELF
TRBJ1-5	TRBV27	ASSLTGTGVNQPQH
TRBJ2-5	TRBV7-8	ASNSLGETQY
TRBJ1-1	TRBV2	ATKEGDRNTEAF